One and the same sample provided the 31 T cell receptor beta chains below, sequenced in a study of human T cells and chemical hapten exposure. A single record per CDR3 protein comes from TCRdb applying MiXCR to the RACE reads. The repertoire includes 250,000 or so distinct CDR3 sequences, around 7% of them detected once, and less than 1.5% sits in the top ten. Time point given: pre-sensitization, week 0. Treatment meaning: therapeutic diphenylcyclopropenone sensitization with weekly scalp DPC. The sequences come from whole blood, collected in connection with sensitization to the hapten diphenylcyclopropenone (DPC). These receptors all come from a man in his late teens or twenties with alopecia areata. Some clones in this sample may be carry-over from other donors' samples.

This clonotype was counted a few times. The rearrangement links TRBV28 to TRBJ1-6; D gene ambiguous. CDR3 length equals 12 residues. Germline CDR1 is MDHEN and CDR2 is SYDVKM. V shed 4 bases and J shed 7 bases, with 5 bases lying between them. DNA for the CDR3: TGTGCCAGCAGTTCTGGAAATTCACCCCTCCACTTT. Translated: CASSSGNSPLHF.

This clonotype was counted between two and nine times. This chain connects TRBV25-1 to TRBJ1-4; 8 nucleotides line up with TRBD1. Trimming at V came to 6 bases and at J to 7 bases, leaving 10 bases not matched to a gene. This CDR3 is built from 15 residues. Germline loops: CDR1 MGHDK, CDR2 SYGVNS. CDR3 sequence: CASSTFRDRSEKLFF. Written as DNA, the CDR3 is TGTGCCAGCAGCACTTTCCGGGACAGGTCTGAAAAACTGTTTTTT.

The DNA of the CDR3 is TGTGCCAGCAGCACAGACCTGAATTCACCCCTCCACTTT. It yields the protein CASSTDLNSPLHF. The chain is built from TRBV7-3 and TRBJ1-6; D is uncertain. This CDR3 has 13 residues. V lost 5 bases and J lost 7, with 9 bases in between. Germline V lookup: CDR1 SGHTA, CDR2 FQGTGA.

The sample holds a few counts of this clonotype. This chain uses TRBV10-3 with TRBJ1-5; no firm D call. The CDR3 has 14 residues. The germline gives CDR1 ENHRY, CDR2 SYGVKD. Between the trimmed V and J ends, which lost 4 bases and 4 bases, there was a span of 11 bases. CDR3 DNA sequence: TGTGCCATCAGTGGGACGGATTTAAATCAGCCCCAGCATTTT. This encodes CAISGTDLNQPQHF.

The J gene is TRBJ1-2, the V gene TRBV27; D remains unclear. The germline V gene has CDR1 MNHEY and CDR2 SMNVEV (reference sequence). The CDR3 consists of 15 residues. V lost 1 base and J 0 bases, leaving 9 bases between the germline ends. The CDR3 DNA reads TGTGCCAGCAGTTTATTCGGCTCAGCTAACTATGGCTACACCTTC. It translates to CASSLFGSANYGYTF.

This clonotype has at least ten counts. The chain carries TRBV27 and TRBJ2-3; the D gene could be TRBD1 or TRBD2 (6 bases each). V shed 0 bases and J shed 4 bases, with 14 bases lying between them. Germline V gene data show CDR1 as MNHEY and CDR2 as SMNVEV (reference sequence). CDR3 size: 16 residues. CDR3 coding DNA: TGTGCCAGCAGTTTATCATGGGGGGCCTTCGCAGATACGCAGTATTTT. Its protein is CASSLSWGAFADTQYF.

This clonotype came up a few times. This chain links TRBV12-3 or TRBV12-4 with TRBJ2-1; weak D call: TRBD1 (6 bases). The V end lost 6 bases, the J end lost 8 bases, and 11 bases lay between the germline ends. The CDR3 loop spans 12 amino acids. In DNA form, the CDR3 reads TGTGCCAGCAGAACCCACAGGGATGAGCAGTTCTTC. It specifies CASRTHRDEQFF.

This clonotype has ten or more counts. One end of the junction varies from germline; a read error may be responsible. CDR3: CASSWDRVNEQFF. Written as DNA, the CDR3 is TGTGCCAGCAGCTGGGACAGGGTCAATGAGCAGTTCTTC. The rearrangement uses TRBV5-1 and TRBJ2-1, with 9 bases lining up with TRBD1. The CDR3 covers 13 residues. Per germline, CDR1 SGHRS and CDR2 YFSETQ.

The chain links TRBV5-1 to TRBJ2-7; 8 bases are a match to TRBD1. The germline gives CDR1 SGHRS, CDR2 YFSETQ. This CDR3 is built from 16 residues. With 0 bases clipped from V and 5 bases from J, the junction kept 10 bases outside the gene matches. CDR3 bases: TGCGCCAGCAGCTTGGCCGTGACAGGGGCAGGGGACGAGCAGTACTTC. Its protein product is CASSLAVTGAGDEQYF.

The chain combines TRBV2 with TRBJ2-7, with a weak D call TRBD2 (6 bases). The CDR3 consists of 15 residues. V shed 0 bases and J shed 3 bases, with 12 bases lying between them. The germline CDR1 and CDR2 sequences are SNHLY and FYNNEI. The DNA for the CDR3 is TGTGCCAGCAGTGAAGCGCTTCGGGAGTACTACGAGCAGTACTTC. The encoded protein is CASSEALREYYEQYF.

This clonotype was seen more than once but under ten times. The V gene is TRBV2, the J gene TRBJ2-3, with TRBD2 matching over 9 bases. With 4 bases clipped from V and 10 bases from J, the junction kept 12 bases outside the gene matches. The length of the CDR3 is 15 residues. Germline V CDR1 and CDR2: SNHLY, FYNNEI. CDR3 sequence reads: CASSGASGVLAAQYF. In DNA, the CDR3 is TGTGCCAGCAGTGGGGCTAGCGGGGTCCTTGCTGCGCAGTATTTT.

There are many counts of this clonotype. This chain connects TRBV6-4 to TRBJ2-2; 12 positions agree with TRBD2. V shed 0 bases, J shed 2 bases, and the junction held 4 bases outside the gene matches. Germline lookup yields CDR1 MRHNA and CDR2 SNTAGT. This CDR3 comprises 18 residues. The CDR3 loop reads CASSDSTSGGHNTGELFF. The CDR3 DNA reads TGTGCCAGCAGTGACTCGACTAGCGGGGGCCATAACACCGGGGAGCTGTTTTTT.

V is TRBV5-1 and J is TRBJ2-5; 11 bases line up with TRBD2. The CDR3 is 13 amino acids. CDR1 and CDR2 from the germline V gene are SGHRS and YFSETQ. The trim removed 8 bases at V and 3 bases at J, leaving 3 bases unmatched. The CDR3 here is CARTSGAEETQYF. In nucleotides, the CDR3 is TGCGCCAGGACTAGCGGGGCGGAAGAGACCCAGTACTTC.

V is TRBV28 and J is TRBJ1-1, with a weak D call TRBD1 (6 bases). This CDR3 is 15 amino acids long. V was cut by 4 bases and J by 1 base, with 13 bases left in between. CDR1 and CDR2 from the germline V gene are MDHEN and SYDVKM. The CDR3 bases are TGTGCCAGCAGTTCCGGAGGGGACACGAACACTGAAGCTTTCTTT. Amino acids: CASSSGGDTNTEAFF.

At least ten counts were recorded for this clonotype. The V gene is TRBV11-2, the J gene TRBJ2-5, with unresolved D. Per the germline V gene, CDR1 is SGHAT and CDR2 is FQNNGV. The CDR3 totals 16 residues. Between the trimmed V and J ends, which lost 5 bases and 5 bases, there was a span of 21 bases. As DNA, the CDR3 is TGTGCCAGCAGCACCCCCGGCCTTCCCCGCGCGGAGACCCAGTACTTC. Protein: CASSTPGLPRAETQYF.

The chain joins TRBV7-6 to TRBJ1-6, with no clear D. Trimming took off 5 bases at V and 10 bases at J, with 18 bases between the two ends. CDR1 is SGHVS, CDR2 FNYEAQ, per germline. CDR3 length equals 15 residues. The CDR3 sequence: CASSPRTVADSPLHF. The CDR3 DNA sequence: TGTGCCAGCAGCCCGCGGACGGTGGCTGACTCACCCCTCCACTTT.

This clonotype was observed a few times. The rearrangement links TRBV5-1 to TRBJ1-1, with D uncertain. The V end lost 4 bases, the J end lost 3 bases, and 10 bases lay between the germline ends. The CDR3 sequence is 13 residues long. Germline V gene sequence: CDR1 SGHRS, CDR2 YFSETQ. The CDR3 is CASSDGGYTEAFF. The CDR3 bases are TGCGCCAGCAGCGATGGCGGGTACACTGAAGCTTTCTTT.

As concerns this clonotype: This may come from a read error, since a much larger clone is one base off. The chain uses TRBV9 and TRBJ2-1; D tentatively fits TRBD1 or TRBD2 (5 bases each). There are 15 residues in the CDR3. Germline assignment: CDR1 SGDLS and CDR2 YYNGEE. Deletions cut 1 base from V and 6 bases from J, with 14 bases between. The CDR3 here is CASSVRRDPCNEQFF. CDR3 DNA: TGTGCCAGCAGCGTAAGACGGGACCCCTGCAATGAGCAGTTCTTC. Based on the CDR3 plus reference TRBV9 and TRBJ2-1, the full variable domain is DSGVTQTPKHLITATGQRVTLRCSPRSGDLSVYWYQQSLDQGLQFLIQYYNGEERAKGNILERFSAQQFPDLHSELNLSSLELGDSALYFCASSVRRDPCNEQFFGPGTRLTVL.

The genes are TRBV28 and TRBJ1-1; 9 bases fit TRBD1. The V gene end was trimmed by 9 bases and the J gene end by 4 bases; junction bases not matched to a gene: 6. Germline lookup yields CDR1 MDHEN and CDR2 SYDVKM. The CDR3 has 13 residues. CDR3 sequence reads: CASRDRASTEAFF. The CDR3 bases are TGTGCCAGTAGGGACAGGGCTTCCACTGAAGCTTTCTTT.

This clonotype has only a few counts. The rearrangement links TRBV5-1 to TRBJ1-1; D is possibly TRBD1 (6 bases). Per the germline V gene, CDR1 is SGHRS and CDR2 is YFSETQ. Trimming removed 1 base from V and 6 bases from J, with 16 bases in between. This CDR3 region has 15 residues. The CDR3 DNA follows: TGCGCCAGCAGCTTGACCCAATGGACAGTTGCTGAAGCTTTCTTT. Translating gives CASSLTQWTVAEAFF. Variable domain in full (rest from reference TRBV5-1 and TRBJ1-1): KAGVTQTPRYLIKTRGQQVTLSCSPISGHRSVSWYQQTPGQGLQFLFEYFSETQRNKGNFPGRFSGRQFSNSRSEMNVSTLELGDSALYLCASSLTQWTVAEAFFGQGTRLTVV.

Only a few counts were recorded for this clonotype. The J gene is TRBJ1-1, the V gene TRBV5-1; D possibly corresponds to TRBD1 (6 bases). Trimming removed 2 bases from V and 1 base from J, with 9 bases in between. This CDR3 spans 14 amino acids. Germline values: CDR1 SGHRS, CDR2 YFSETQ. This CDR3 is CASSFDRRNTEAFF. In nucleotides, the CDR3 is TGCGCCAGCAGCTTCGACAGGAGGAACACTGAAGCTTTCTTT. Complete variable domain (other parts from reference TRBV5-1 and TRBJ1-1): KAGVTQTPRYLIKTRGQQVTLSCSPISGHRSVSWYQQTPGQGLQFLFEYFSETQRNKGNFPGRFSGRQFSNSRSEMNVSTLELGDSALYLCASSFDRRNTEAFFGQGTRLTVV.

The chain has TRBV28 and TRBJ2-7; 10 bases match TRBD1. This CDR3 contains 17 residues. Germline V gives CDR1 MDHEN, CDR2 SYDVKM. The J segment lost 2 bases and the V segment lost 6 bases, leaving 13 bases of the junction unmatched. CDR3 sequence (DNA): TGTGCCAGCAGCCCCCTTTACCGACAGGGGGCCACCTACGAGCAGTACGTC. Encoded protein: CASSPLYRQGATYEQYV.

This chain links TRBV27 with TRBJ2-7; perhaps TRBD2 as D (6 bases). The CDR3 totals 14 residues. The ends were cut back, 2 bases at V and 7 bases at J, with 15 bases in the middle. Germline values: CDR1 MNHEY, CDR2 SMNVEV (reference sequence). The CDR3 protein is CASSLGGLAGEQYV. The CDR3 bases are TGTGCCAGCAGTTTAGGAGGGCTCGCGGGTGAGCAGTACGTC.

This clonotype was found a few times. The V call is TRBV6-6, the J call TRBJ2-7; TRBD1 agrees at 7 bases. J lost 2 bases, V lost 6 bases, and 10 bases had no gene match. This CDR3 is built from 15 residues. The V gene's germline CDR1 is MNHNY and CDR2 SVGAGI (reference sequence). The CDR3 DNA reads TGTGCCAGCAGGAAGGGGGACAGTAAAACCTACGAGCAGTACTTC. It specifies CASRKGDSKTYEQYF.

The rearrangement uses TRBV6-6 and TRBJ2-1, with 7 bases identical to TRBD1. V lost 7 bases to trimming and J lost 6 bases; unmatched junction nucleotides: 9. The CDR3 spans 14 residues. The germline V gene has CDR1 MNHNY and CDR2 SVGAGI (reference sequence). In DNA, the CDR3 is TGTGCCAGCATCGGCCAGGGGGTTGGCAATGAGCAGTTCTTC. Translated, it gives CASIGQGVGNEQFF.

This clonotype has a handful of counts. The chain joins TRBV10-3 to TRBJ1-5; 7 bases align to TRBD1. CDR1 ENHRY and CDR2 SYGVKD come from the germline V gene. J was trimmed by 4 bases and V by 0 bases; bases with no gene match: 6. The CDR3 runs 16 residues. The CDR3 region is CAISESSGQQNQPQHF. CDR3 nucleotides: TGTGCCATCAGTGAGTCGTCGGGACAGCAAAATCAGCCCCAGCATTTT.

This clonotype was picked up a small number of times. The chain employs TRBV7-2 and TRBJ2-5; possible D gene TRBD1, 5 bases. The length of the CDR3 is 13 residues. CDR1 and CDR2 (germline): SGHTA, FQGNSA. V was shortened by 1 base and J by 5 bases, with 8 bases between the two germline ends. CDR3 region: CASSLVRDETQYF. Here the CDR3 DNA reads TGTGCCAGCAGCTTAGTCAGGGATGAGACCCAGTACTTC.

This clonotype has just a few counts. V usage is TRBV5-1 and J usage is TRBJ1-6; the D gene is possibly TRBD1 (5 bases). Germline V lookup: CDR1 SGHRS, CDR2 YFSETQ. Trimming removed 0 bases from V and 5 bases from J, with 18 bases in between. This CDR3 contains 18 residues. CDR3 sequence reads: CASSLGSGSRAHNSPLHF. Written as DNA, the CDR3 is TGCGCCAGCAGCTTGGGTTCTGGCTCCAGGGCCCATAATTCACCCCTCCACTTT.

This clonotype has only a few counts. J is TRBJ1-6 and V is TRBV20-1; possible D gene TRBD1, 5 bases. Germline V gene lookup returns CDR1 DFQATT and CDR2 SNEGSKA (reference sequence). The V gene lost 3 bases and the J gene lost 7 bases, with 10 bases spanning the gap. The CDR3 loop spans 13 amino acids. The CDR3: CSARADSNSPLHF. Here the CDR3 DNA reads TGCAGTGCTAGGGCCGACAGCAATTCACCCCTCCACTTT.

The chain joins TRBV19 to TRBJ1-5, with TRBD1 matching over 7 bases. In germline, CDR1 is LNHDA, CDR2 SQIVND (reference sequence). With 3 bases clipped from V and 3 bases from J, the junction kept 8 bases outside the gene matches. The CDR3 contains 16 residues. The CDR3 spells CASSILGTEPNQPQHF. The CDR3 DNA reads TGTGCCAGTAGTATTCTCGGGACAGAACCCAATCAGCCCCAGCATTTT.

The chain has TRBV6-6 and TRBJ1-6; tentatively, D is TRBD1 (6 bases). The CDR3 runs 16 residues. Trimming took 5 bases from V and 1 from J, leaving 12 bases between them. Germline CDR1 MNHNY, CDR2 SVGAGI (reference sequence). CDR3 nucleotides: TGTGCCAGCAGTCCTAAAGGGGGATCCTATAATTCACCCCTCCACTTT. It yields the protein CASSPKGGSYNSPLHF.